These T cell receptor beta chains were read from a single sample in a study of blood T cell repertoires in COVID-19. Sequenced by immunoSEQ multiplex PCR; TCRdb stores in-frame clones only, minus some. The sample shows under 250,000 clones, almost 85% of them seen only once. The sample was PBMCs or T cells enriched from blood (not recorded which). The receptors come from a woman aged 45 to 65 with acute COVID-19. Each CDR3 is given with its conserved first and last residue. Fields, in order: clone size, V gene, D gene, J gene, CDR3 DNA, CDR3 protein. D genes are given only for firm matches. Rows give clone size only sometimes, using once, few, many, or a class for an expanded clone.

.	TRBV7-6	.	TRBJ1-4	TGTGCCAGCAGCTTATCCTCGGGCAGGGTGGGGGAAAAACTGTTTTTT	CASSLSSGRVGEKLFF
.	TRBV9	.	TRBJ2-7	TGTGCCAGCAGCCCCCGACAGGAGAGCTCCTACGAGCAGTACTTC	CASSPRQESSYEQYF
once	TRBV6-5	.	TRBJ2-5	TGTGCCAGCTCTTTGAGCTCTAACCCGCAAGAGACCCAGTACTTC	CASSLSSNPQETQYF
.	TRBV3-1/TRBV3-2	.	TRBJ1-3	TGTGCCAGCAGCCAAAAGACAGGATCCCGACCTGGAAACACCATATATTTT	CASSQKTGSRPGNTIYF
few	TRBV4-3	TRBD1	TRBJ1-1	TGCGCCAGCAGCCAAGAAGCTGGGGACAGGGGCCTAAGAGCTTTCTTT	CASSQEAGDRGLRAFF
.	TRBV5-1	TRBD2	TRBJ2-1	TGCGCCAGCAGCCTGGCTAGCGGGGGGCTTGGTGAGCAGTTCTTC	CASSLASGGLGEQFF
.	TRBV19	TRBD1	TRBJ1-2	TGTGCCAGTAGTATATGGTCACCGGGACAGGCTAATTTTCACAACTATGGCTACACCTTC	CASSIWSPGQANFHNYGYTF
.	TRBV2	.	TRBJ1-5	TGTGCCAGCAGTGAAAACAGGCGCTCCAATCAGCCCCAGCATTTT	CASSENRRSNQPQHF
.	TRBV28	TRBD1	TRBJ2-2	TGTGCCAGCAGCCTACGGGACAGGGGGACCGGGGAGCTGTTTTTT	CASSLRDRGTGELFF
once	TRBV20-1	TRBD1	TRBJ1-5	TGCAGTGCTAGTATCCAGGGGGGCTATAGCAATCAGCCCCAGCATTTT	CSASIQGGYSNQPQHF
.	TRBV5-4	.	TRBJ1-2	TGTGCCAGCAGCAGACAGAACATCTATGGCTACACCTTC	CASSRQNIYGYTF
.	TRBV19	TRBD1	TRBJ1-5	TGTGCCAGTAGTAAGGGGGCTACCAATCAGCCCCAGCATTTT	CASSKGATNQPQHF
.	TRBV3-1/TRBV3-2	.	TRBJ1-3	TGTGCCAGCAGCCCCCGGTTTCATCCTGGAAACACCATATATTTT	CASSPRFHPGNTIYF
.	TRBV7-9	.	TRBJ2-2	TGTGCCAGCACTGAGGAGGGGAACACCGGGGAGCTGTTTTTT	CASTEEGNTGELFF
.	TRBV4-3	TRBD2	TRBJ2-1	TGCGCCAGCAGCCAAGCGACTAGCGGGGAAATCAATGAGCAGTTCTTC	CASSQATSGEINEQFF
.	TRBV25-1	TRBD2	TRBJ2-1	TGTGCCAGCAGTGAATCCGGCCTAGCGGGGATTTACAATGAGCAGTTCTTC	CASSESGLAGIYNEQFF
.	TRBV3-1/TRBV3-2	TRBD1	TRBJ2-7	TGTGCCAGCACCCGGACAGGACTCTACGAGCAGTACTTC	CASTRTGLYEQYF
.	TRBV5-1	TRBD1	TRBJ1-6	TGCGCCAGCAGGGACCGACAGGGAAGTAATTCACCCCTCCACTTT	CASRDRQGSNSPLHF
once	TRBV29-1	TRBD2	TRBJ2-3	TGCAGCGTTTCTAGCGGGGCCATCCGGGGCACAGATACGCAGTATTTT	CSVSSGAIRGTDTQYF
.	TRBV21-1	.	TRBJ1-4	TGTGCCAGCAGCCAGAGAGGGTCAACTAATGAAAAACTGTTTTTT	CASSQRGSTNEKLFF
.	TRBV6-6	.	TRBJ1-3	TGTGCCAGCAGTCCTCTCGGCGGGGGGCTCGCTGGAAACACCATATATTTT	CASSPLGGGLAGNTIYF
.	TRBV6-5	.	TRBJ1-2	TGTGCCAGCAGTTACTCAGGGGTCGGCTACACCTTC	CASSYSGVGYTF
.	TRBV6-6	.	TRBJ1-2	TGTGCCAGCACCTCGCTGGGAGGAGAAGATGGCTACACCTTC	CASTSLGGEDGYTF
.	TRBV29-1	TRBD1	TRBJ1-2	TGCAGCGTTTACGCCGGGACAGGAGACTATGGCTACACCTTC	CSVYAGTGDYGYTF
.	TRBV3-1/TRBV3-2	.	TRBJ2-7	TGTGCCAGCAGCCCCACCTCTAGTGGAGGGGCCCAGCAGTACTTC	CASSPTSSGGAQQYF
.	TRBV30	TRBD1	TRBJ2-1	TGTGCCAGGGACAGGGGGCGCCTTAATGAGCAGTTCTTC	CARDRGRLNEQFF
.	TRBV7-8	.	TRBJ1-1	TGTGCCAGCAGCTCCCAGCCCAGGGACACTGAAGCTTTCTTT	CASSSQPRDTEAFF
.	TRBV3-1/TRBV3-2	.	TRBJ2-1	TGTGCCAGCAGCGTAAGGGGCAATGAGCAGTTCTTC	CASSVRGNEQFF
few	TRBV7-2	TRBD1	TRBJ1-5	TGTGCCAGCAGTCCGGACAGGGTTAGTCAGCCCCAGCATTTT	CASSPDRVSQPQHF
.	TRBV10-3	TRBD1	TRBJ2-2	TGTGCCATCAGTGGGGACAGGGGGAGCTCGAGCACCGGGGAGCTGTTTTTT	CAISGDRGSSSTGELFF
.	TRBV14	.	TRBJ1-1	TGTGCCAGCAGCCCAAGAGTCGGGGGTCGGACTGAAGCTTTCTTT	CASSPRVGGRTEAFF
.	TRBV11-1	.	TRBJ2-2	TGTGCCAGCAGCTTGGGACTTTCGAACACCGGGGAGCTGTTTTTT	CASSLGLSNTGELFF
.	TRBV7-2	TRBD2	TRBJ2-1	TGTGCCAGCAGCTTTACCAGCGGGGGGTACAATGAGCAGTTCTTC	CASSFTSGGYNEQFF
.	TRBV2	TRBD2	TRBJ2-2	TGTGCCAGCATCTCTAGCGGGGCGAACACCGGGGAGCTGTTTTTT	CASISSGANTGELFF
few	TRBV12-3/TRBV12-4	.	TRBJ2-5	TGTGCCAGCAGTTTGTTGACAGAAGAGACCCAGTACTTC	CASSLLTEETQYF
.	TRBV7-8	TRBD2	TRBJ2-7	TGTGCCAGCAGCTTAGGCAGCGGGGGGAGCTCCTACGAGCAGTACTTC	CASSLGSGGSSYEQYF
.	TRBV11-2	TRBD2	TRBJ2-5	TGTGCCAGCAGCCAAGGGACTAGCGGAAACCAAGAGACCCAGTACTTC	CASSQGTSGNQETQYF
.	TRBV21-1	.	TRBJ2-5	TGTGCCATCCCGACTCTCCCAGGGGTTTCCTTAGGCAGTGGGGAGACCCAGTACTTC	CAIPTLPGVSLGSGETQYF
.	TRBV10-3	.	TRBJ1-5	TGTGCCATCAGTGAGGCTACGAGCAATCAGCCCCAGCATTTT	CAISEATSNQPQHF
.	TRBV7-9	.	TRBJ1-5	TGTGCCAGCAGCTTAGGCGCAGGGGCCAGCAATCAGCCCCAGCATTTT	CASSLGAGASNQPQHF
once	TRBV6-4	.	TRBJ2-1	TGTGCCAGCAGTGACAGCCTAGCAGGTGAGCAGTTCTTC	CASSDSLAGEQFF
.	TRBV27	TRBD1	TRBJ2-4	TGTGCCAGCAGTTCCGGGACAGCCCCAAGGAACATTCAGTACTTC	CASSSGTAPRNIQYF
.	TRBV5-1	.	TRBJ1-1	TGCGCCAGCAGCCCAACCACAGGGAACACTGAAGCTTTCTTT	CASSPTTGNTEAFF
few	TRBV2	.	TRBJ2-7	TGTGCCAGCAGGGGACTCGAGCAGTACTTC	CASRGLEQYF
once	TRBV7-2	.	TRBJ1-2	TGTGCCAGCAGCTTACAGGGATATGGCTACACCTTC	CASSLQGYGYTF
.	TRBV3-1/TRBV3-2	.	TRBJ1-2	TGTGCCAGCAGCCAAGAGCGGGGGCGTGGTGGCTACACCTTC	CASSQERGRGGYTF
once	TRBV28	.	TRBJ1-1	TGTGCCAGCAGTTTTTTAACAGGGATGAACACTGAAGCTTTCTTT	CASSFLTGMNTEAFF
.	TRBV12-3/TRBV12-4	.	TRBJ1-1	TGTGCCAGCAGTTTGGAGCGCACTGAAGCTTTCTTT	CASSLERTEAFF
.	TRBV7-2	TRBD1	TRBJ2-4	TGTGCCAGCAGCTTGGACAGGGAAGGAAACATTCAGTACTTC	CASSLDREGNIQYF
.	TRBV5-1	TRBD1	TRBJ2-7	TGCGCCAGCAGCTTGGGGGGGACAGGATACACCTACGAGCAGTACTTC	CASSLGGTGYTYEQYF
once	TRBV11-2	.	TRBJ2-2	TGTGCCAGCAGCTTAGAATGGTGGAGGCAGGCGAATTCGAACACCGGGGAGCTGTTTTTT	CASSLEWWRQANSNTGELFF
.	TRBV10-3	.	TRBJ1-2	TGTGCCATCAGTGAGTTCCCGGGGGGCGAGGGCTACACCTTC	CAISEFPGGEGYTF